The next 20 T cell receptor beta chains were all read from a single sample in a study of cytomegalovirus exposure and HLA in healthy donors. The PCR had 60 Vbeta and 13 Jbeta primers. The data were produced by immunoSEQ multiplex PCR, yet TCRdb's version contains in-frame clones alone and is incomplete. The sample lists approximately 150,000 clones, almost 80% occurring once. The sequenced material came from PBMCs. These receptors were taken from a woman under 40 in good health and CMV-seronegative.

The rearrangement uses TRBV11-2 and TRBJ1-1; tentatively, D is TRBD1 (5 bases). The CDR3 runs to 14 residues. Trimming cost V 6 bases and J 4 bases, with 15 bases left between them. The V gene's germline CDR1 is SGHAT and CDR2 FQNNGV. DNA of the CDR3: TGTGCCAGCAGTGATTTCGGGGGGTTCACTGAAGCTTTCTTT. Amino acid sequence: CASSDFGGFTEAFF. The full variable domain, with the rest looked up from reference TRBV11-2 and TRBJ1-1, is EAGVAQSPRYKIIEKRQSVAFWCNPISGHATLYWYQQILGQGPKLLIQFQNNGVVDDSQLPKDRFSAERLKGVDSTLKIQPAKLEDSAVYLCASSDFGGFTEAFFGQGTRLTVV.

The rearrangement uses TRBV29-1 and TRBJ1-1; D ambiguous. The CDR3 has 14 residues. The V end was cut by 1 base, the J end by 1 base, with 10 bases between. Germline CDR1 is SQVTM and CDR2 is ANQGSEA. The DNA for the CDR3 is TGCAGCGTTGAAGTGGAGGTTTCGAACACTGAAGCTTTCTTT. Its protein is CSVEVEVSNTEAFF.

The chain has TRBV11-2 and TRBJ1-2, with TRBD1 matching 8 bases. The CDR3 runs to 15 residues. V was clipped by 1 base and J by 4 bases; unmatched bases: 5. The germline gives CDR1 SGHAT, CDR2 FQNNGV. The CDR3 coding sequence is TGTGCCAGCAGCTTAGGACAGGGGTGGAGCTATGGCTACACCTTC. It codes for CASSLGQGWSYGYTF. Full variable domain (rest looked up from reference TRBV11-2 and TRBJ1-2): EAGVAQSPRYKIIEKRQSVAFWCNPISGHATLYWYQQILGQGPKLLIQFQNNGVVDDSQLPKDRFSAERLKGVDSTLKIQPAKLEDSAVYLCASSLGQGWSYGYTFGSGTRLTVV.

The rearrangement uses TRBV13 and TRBJ2-5, with 8 bases lining up with TRBD2. V trimming: 2 bases; J trimming: 5 bases; junction bases outside the gene matches: 7. Per the germline V gene, CDR1 is PRHDT and CDR2 is FYEKMQ (reference sequence). This CDR3 spans 15 amino acids. As DNA, the CDR3 is TGTGCCAGCAGCTTACGTGGAGCGGGGGCGGAGACCCAGTACTTC. Translated: CASSLRGAGAETQYF.

This clone has just a few counts. The chain employs TRBV6-5 and TRBJ1-5; 7 positions agree with TRBD1. The J segment lost 3 bases and the V segment lost 6 bases, leaving 8 bases of the junction unmatched. This CDR3 is built from 15 residues. Per germline, CDR1 MNHEY and CDR2 SVGAGI. The CDR3 loop reads CASRPTGVTNQPQHF. The CDR3 region has the DNA TGTGCCAGCAGACCTACAGGGGTCACCAATCAGCCCCAGCATTTT.

This rearrangement joins TRBV7-3 to TRBJ1-1; a possible D gene is TRBD1 (5 bases). V dropped 5 bases and J dropped 6 bases, with 10 bases sitting between them. The length of the CDR3 is 12 residues. CDR1 is SGHTA, CDR2 FQGTGA, per germline. CDR3 sequence reads: CASSPGGSEAFF. In DNA, the CDR3 is TGTGCCAGCAGCCCTGGGGGGTCTGAAGCTTTCTTT.

The V gene is TRBV5-1, the J gene TRBJ2-2; the match to TRBD2 covers 10 bases. The CDR3 loop spans 15 amino acids. From germline, CDR1 is SGHRS and CDR2 YFSETQ. Losses at the gene ends were 1 base for V and 8 bases for J; bases not matched to a gene: 5. In DNA, the CDR3 is TGCGCCAGCAGCTTGCAACTAGCGGGGTCGGGGGAGCTGTTTTTT. Amino acid sequence: CASSLQLAGSGELFF. Drawing the rest from reference TRBV5-1 and TRBJ2-2, the complete variable domain is KAGVTQTPRYLIKTRGQQVTLSCSPISGHRSVSWYQQTPGQGLQFLFEYFSETQRNKGNFPGRFSGRQFSNSRSEMNVSTLELGDSALYLCASSLQLAGSGELFFGEGSRLTVL.

This chain links TRBV5-1 with TRBJ2-2; D might be TRBD2 (5 bases). Germline V lookup: CDR1 SGHRS, CDR2 YFSETQ. V gave up 4 bases and J gave up 5 bases, with 12 bases separating them. CDR3 length: 14 amino acids. CDR3 coding DNA: TGCGCCAGCAGCCCTGGACTGAGAACCGGGGAGCTGTTTTTT. Protein product: CASSPGLRTGELFF.

This clone was counted a few times. The gene calls are TRBV2 and TRBJ2-7; a weak D match, TRBD2 (6 bases). Per the germline V gene, CDR1 is SNHLY and CDR2 is FYNNEI. V was trimmed by 4 bases and J by 0 bases, leaving 10 bases between them. The CDR3 has 14 amino acids. DNA for the CDR3: TGTGCCAGCAGTGCCGGGACTTACTCCTACGAGCAGTACTTC. It is translated as CASSAGTYSYEQYF.

The chain combines TRBV21-1 with TRBJ2-3; TRBD2 is taken as the D call from the table, unchecked against the DNA. TRBV21-1 is labeled a pseudogene. The CDR3 consists of 17 residues. Here the CDR3 reads CASSALGTSRGWGTQYF. CDR3 bases: TGTGCCAGCAGCGCTCTTGGGACTAGTAGGGGTTGGGGTACGCAGTATTTT.

The CDR3 sequence is CASSFQGGAEAFF. Written as DNA, the CDR3 is TGTGCCAGCAGCTTCCAGGGTGGGGCTGAAGCTTTCTTT. The J gene is TRBJ1-1, the V gene TRBV5-4, with D possibly TRBD1 on 5 matching bases. The CDR3 is made up of 13 amino acids. Trimming took off 2 bases at V and 6 bases at J, with 11 bases between the two ends. CDR1 and CDR2 (germline): SGHNT, YYREEE (reference sequence).

The J gene is TRBJ2-3, the V gene TRBV25-1; tentatively, D is TRBD2 (5 bases). Per the germline V gene, CDR1 is MGHDK and CDR2 is SYGVNS. The V end lost 5 bases, the J end lost 1 base, and 7 bases lay between the germline ends. The CDR3 sequence is 13 residues long. In DNA, the CDR3 is TGTGCCAGCAGTCCCGGGGGCACAGATACGCAGTATTTT. Its translation: CASSPGGTDTQYF.

The gene calls are TRBV5-4 and TRBJ2-1; 13 positions match TRBD2. After removal of 3 bases from V and 4 bases from J, the junction contained 7 bases not matched to a gene. Germline V CDR1 and CDR2: SGHNT, YYREEE (reference sequence). The CDR3 length is 17 residues. CDR3 sequence (DNA): TGTGCCAGCAGCTCCCCGACTAGCGGGGGGTCGTACAATGAGCAGTTCTTC. Amino acids: CASSSPTSGGSYNEQFF. The full variable domain, its missing parts supplied by reference TRBV5-4 and TRBJ2-1, is ETGVTQSPTHLIKTRGQQVTLRCSSQSGHNTVSWYQQALGQGPQFIFQYYREEENGRGNFPPRFSGLQFPNYSSELNVNALELDDSALYLCASSSPTSGGSYNEQFFGPGTRLTVL.

The chain employs TRBV4-1 and TRBJ1-2, with D tentatively TRBD1 (5 bases). The CDR3 consists of 17 residues. Per germline, CDR1 MGHRA and CDR2 YSYEKL. Trimming removed 2 bases from V and 4 bases from J, with 20 bases in between. DNA of the CDR3: TGCGCCAGCAGCCAAAGTGAAAGTGGCGGGGCCGCCTATGGCTACACCTTC. This gives the protein CASSQSESGGAAYGYTF.

This clone was counted a single time. The same CDR3 can be traced to other DNA sequences in this sample. This chain links TRBV5-4 with TRBJ2-3; tentative D call: TRBD2 (5 bases). V was trimmed by 0 bases and J by 3 bases, leaving 5 bases between them. CDR1 and CDR2 from the germline V gene are SGHNT and YYREEE (reference sequence). This CDR3 contains 13 residues. CDR3 DNA: TGTGCCAGCAGCTTGGCGGGGACAGATACGCAGTATTTT. It encodes CASSLAGTDTQYF.

This clone came up once. This chain connects TRBV7-2 to TRBJ1-2; D is uncertain. The CDR3 runs 12 residues. Germline CDR1 reads SGHTA; CDR2 reads FQGNSA. Trimming pared 1 base from V and 7 bases from J, leaving 7 bases between. In nucleotides, the CDR3 is TGTGCCAGCAGCTTAGGGGCTTTTGGCTACACCTTC. Translation gives CASSLGAFGYTF.

This chain links TRBV7-2 with TRBJ1-1; no clear D. CDR1 SGHTA and CDR2 FQGNSA come from the germline V gene. Trimming shortened V by 1 base and J by 5 bases, and 5 bases separated the two germline ends. The CDR3 is made up of 12 amino acids. The DNA of the CDR3 is TGTGCCAGCAGCTTAGGGCTGACTGAAGCTTTCTTT. This gives the protein CASSLGLTEAFF.

This clone was found a few times. V usage is TRBV7-3 and J usage is TRBJ2-5; perhaps TRBD2 as D (5 bases). The germline gives CDR1 SGHTA, CDR2 FQGTGA. V was trimmed by 5 bases and J by 4 bases, leaving 23 bases between them. This CDR3 is 17 amino acids long. CDR3 bases: TGTGCCAGCAGCCCGGGCCGGGCGGGCCCCAAATTAGAGACCCAGTACTTC. Protein product: CASSPGRAGPKLETQYF. The variable domain in full, completed from reference TRBV7-3 and TRBJ2-5, reads GAGVSQTPSNKVTEKGKYVELRCDPISGHTALYWYRQSLGQGPEFLIYFQGTGAADDSGLPNDRFFAVRPEGSVSTLKIQRTERGDSAVYLCASSPGRAGPKLETQYFGPGTRLLVL.

In its sample, this clone was seen a few times. Written as DNA, the CDR3 is TGTGCCAGCAGTGCCTACCAGGGACAGCTGCAAGAGACCCAGTACTTC. Protein sequence: CASSAYQGQLQETQYF. The chain uses TRBV6-1 and TRBJ2-5, with TRBD1 identical over 7 bases. The CDR3 consists of 16 residues. Germline V CDR1 and CDR2: MNHNS, SASEGT. The J segment lost 2 bases and the V segment lost 4 bases, leaving 10 bases of the junction unmatched.

The chain links TRBV19 to TRBJ1-5; D is perhaps TRBD1 (5 bases). Germline V gene sequence: CDR1 LNHDA, CDR2 SQIVND (reference sequence). V was trimmed by 5 bases and J by 7 bases, leaving 9 bases between them. The CDR3 is 12 amino acids. The CDR3 here is CASSSQGQPQHF. As DNA, the CDR3 is TGTGCCAGTAGTTCCCAGGGCCAGCCCCAGCATTTT.